This T cell receptor (beta chain) was recorded in a study of tumor-infiltrating lymphocytes in primary liver carcinoma. At the level of the study: Patients diagnosed with primary liver carcinoma received treatment through surgical resection.

Study-wide results and caveats: The use of bulk unsorted samples meant that CD4+ and CD8+ repertoires were not compared.

The table lists this clonotype with many counts. The antigen remains unidentified. CDR1 is MNHNS, CDR2 SASEGT, per germline. The CDR3 is made up of 15 amino acids. The germline V and J ends were trimmed by 2 bases and 6 bases, with 13 bases remaining between them. With a constant-region primer, TCR beta cDNA was made from approximately 500 ng of total RNA. Three nested multiplex PCR rounds, a slightly modified ARM-PCR method, built the TCR beta libraries. TRBV1-TRBV30 forward primers and a C-beta reverse primer were used in the first two PCR rounds, which each ran for about 10 cycles. TCRdb fed the multiplex PCR reads into MiXCR, producing one record per CDR3 protein. The data hold about 320,000 distinct CDR3 sequences, with roughly two thirds observed a single time. The blood RNA (from unsorted whole blood) was obtained, and germline DNA was also extracted. Blood samples of four milliliters were drawn preoperatively.

This clonotype was sampled from a man aged 40-50 years with primary liver carcinoma and hepatitis B virus infection. Sequencing input: peripheral blood. The genes are TRBV6-1 and TRBJ2-2; D possibly corresponds to TRBD2 (5 bases). The CDR3 is CASSEMGLGAGELFF. DNA of the CDR3: TGTGCCAGCAGTGAAATGGGCCTCGGGGCCGGGGAGCTGTTTTTT.